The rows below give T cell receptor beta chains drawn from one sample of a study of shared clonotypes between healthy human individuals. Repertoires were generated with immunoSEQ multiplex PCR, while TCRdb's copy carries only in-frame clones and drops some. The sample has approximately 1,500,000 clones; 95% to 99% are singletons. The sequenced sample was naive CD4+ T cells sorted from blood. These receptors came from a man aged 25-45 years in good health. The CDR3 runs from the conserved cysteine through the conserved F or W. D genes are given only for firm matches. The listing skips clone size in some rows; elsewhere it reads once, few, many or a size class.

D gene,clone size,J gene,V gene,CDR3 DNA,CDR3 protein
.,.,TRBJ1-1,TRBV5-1,TGCGCCAGCAGCTTCAGTGGGGTTGGGAGCACTGAAGCTTTCTTT,CASSFSGVGSTEAFF
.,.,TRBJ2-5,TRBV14,TGTGCCAGCAGCCAGAGGCTGGAGACCCAGTACTTC,CASSQRLETQYF
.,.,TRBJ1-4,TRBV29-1,TGCAGCGTTAAAGGGGGAGGGGAAAAACTGTTTTTT,CSVKGGGEKLFF
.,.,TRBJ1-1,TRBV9,TGTGCCAGCAGCGTAGTAAGTTTAGGCACTGAAGCTTTCTTT,CASSVVSLGTEAFF
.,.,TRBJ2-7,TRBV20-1,TGCAGTGCTCGGCTATTGGACGAGCAGTACTTC,CSARLLDEQYF
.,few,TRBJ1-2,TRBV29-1,TGTTGCACCCGCCGAGGGGATCTAAGCTATGGCTACACCTTC,CCTRRGDLSYGYTF
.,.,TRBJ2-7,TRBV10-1,TGCGCCAGCAGTGAGTCGAGAGGCTCAGGGGACTACGAGCAGTACTTC,CASSESRGSGDYEQYF
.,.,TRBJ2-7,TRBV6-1,TGTGCCAGCAGGACTTCGCCAAGGGGTCCCTACGAGCAGTACTTC,CASRTSPRGPYEQYF
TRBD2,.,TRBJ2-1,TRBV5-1,TGCGCCAGCAGCTGGGGACTAGCGGCCAGCCCCTACAATGAGCAGTTCTTC,CASSWGLAASPYNEQFF
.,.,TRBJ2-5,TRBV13,TGTGCCAGCAGCCCGTGGGCCTCCCAAGAGACCCAGTACTTC,CASSPWASQETQYF
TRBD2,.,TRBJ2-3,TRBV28,TGTGCCAGCAGTCCACCGGGACTAGCCTCGTCCGGTACGCAGTATTTT,CASSPPGLASSGTQYF
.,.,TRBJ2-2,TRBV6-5,TGTGCCAGCAGTCCCCCGACAGTGAACACCGGGGAGCTGTTTTTT,CASSPPTVNTGELFF
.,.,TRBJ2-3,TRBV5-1,TGCGCCAGCAGCTTGGCCGGACGGCCAGATACGCAGTATTTT,CASSLAGRPDTQYF
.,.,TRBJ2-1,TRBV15,TGTGCCACCAGCCGAAGACTAGACTACAATGAGCAGTTCTTC,CATSRRLDYNEQFF
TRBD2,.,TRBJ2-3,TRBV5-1,TGCGCCAGCAGCGGTGGGACTAGCGGGCCAGATACGCAGTATTTT,CASSGGTSGPDTQYF
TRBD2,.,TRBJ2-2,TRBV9,TGTGCCAGCAGCCCATGGGGCAGCGCGGGACTAGCGGGAGGGAACACCGGGGAGCTGTTTTTT,CASSPWGSAGLAGGNTGELFF
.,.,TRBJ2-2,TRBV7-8,TGTGCCAGTTCCCGTCGAGGCAGGATGACGAACACCGGGGAGCTGTTTTTT,CASSRRGRMTNTGELFF
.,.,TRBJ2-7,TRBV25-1,TGTGCCAGCAGGGGCACAGGGTTCGCCTACGAGCAGTACTTC,CASRGTGFAYEQYF
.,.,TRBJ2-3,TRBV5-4,TGTGCCAGCAGCTTTCCCTTGGATACGCAGTATTTT,CASSFPLDTQYF
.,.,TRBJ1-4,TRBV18,TGTGCCAGCTCACGCGCAGGCCTTGCGGCTAATGAAAAACTGTTTTTT,CASSRAGLAANEKLFF
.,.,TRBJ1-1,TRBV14,TGTGCCAGCAGCCAAAATATGAACACTGAAGCTTTCTTT,CASSQNMNTEAFF
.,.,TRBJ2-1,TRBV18,TGTGCCAGCTCACCGTTACCCTCCCAGGACACATCCTACAATGAGCAGTTCTTC,CASSPLPSQDTSYNEQFF
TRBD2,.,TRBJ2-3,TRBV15,TGTGCCACCAGCCAGGGGGATAGCGGGAGAGTAGCAGATACGCAGTATTTT,CATSQGDSGRVADTQYF
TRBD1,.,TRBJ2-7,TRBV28,TGTGCCAGCTCCCTCCTCCAGGGGGATGCCTACGAGCAGTACTTC,CASSLLQGDAYEQYF
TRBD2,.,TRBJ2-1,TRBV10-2,TGCGCCAGCAGTCGACTAGCGGAAAGTATCAATGAGCAGTTCTTC,CASSRLAESINEQFF
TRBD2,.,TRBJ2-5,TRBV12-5,TGTGCTAGTGGTTTGGGACGGGGAGGTCTAGCGGGAGAAGGAGAGACCCAGTACTTC,CASGLGRGGLAGEGETQYF
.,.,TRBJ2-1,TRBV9,TGTGCCAGCAGCGTAGGAACCGTCCTTATCGATGAGCAGTTCTTC,CASSVGTVLIDEQFF
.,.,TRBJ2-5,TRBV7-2,TGTGCCAGCAGCTTAACTCGGGAGCTGAAGACCCAGTACTTC,CASSLTRELKTQYF
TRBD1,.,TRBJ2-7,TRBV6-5,TGTGCCAGCAGTCGTCAGGGGGTTGGCTACGAGCAGTACTTC,CASSRQGVGYEQYF
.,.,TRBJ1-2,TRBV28,TGTGCCAGCAGTCGTCAGGAGGATGGCTACACCTTC,CASSRQEDGYTF
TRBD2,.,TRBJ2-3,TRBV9,TGTGCCAGCAGCGTAGATCTAGCGGGAGGGCCGGTGGATACGCAGTATTTT,CASSVDLAGGPVDTQYF
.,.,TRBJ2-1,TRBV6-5,TGTGCCAGCAGGTCAGTGTACAATGAGCAGTTCTTC,CASRSVYNEQFF
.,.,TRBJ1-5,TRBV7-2,TGTGCCAGCAGCTCCAGCGGGGTCGCCCACCCCCAGCATTTT,CASSSSGVAHPQHF
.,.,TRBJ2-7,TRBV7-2,TGTGCCAGCAGCTTACAAGGATACTACGAGCAGTACTTC,CASSLQGYYEQYF
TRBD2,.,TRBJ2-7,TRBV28,TGTGCCAGCAGTTTTGGGCTAGCGGCTCGCGAGCAGTACTTC,CASSFGLAAREQYF
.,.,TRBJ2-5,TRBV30,TGTGCCTGGACGAGGATAGGCGTAGGCTATCAAGAGACCCAGTACTTC,CAWTRIGVGYQETQYF
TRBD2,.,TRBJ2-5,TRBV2,TGTGCCAGCAGTGTATCGGTCGGCGGGAGGGGGGGAGAGACCCAGTACTTC,CASSVSVGGRGGETQYF